This T cell receptor beta chain was sequenced in a study of blood T cells in healthy people across ages. Study results and caveats: In these data, TCR beta diversity tracked strongly with naive T cell percentage. It was the long-lived donors that had more naive CD4+ cells and higher diversity than aged donors.

This clonotype was seen repeatedly, ten times or more. Its antigen is unknown. Primed by a sample-barcoded 5' primer and a J-beta primer mix, a second PCR proceeded for about 6 to 12 cycles. At least 2.5 million CDR3-containing paired-end reads were obtained per sample. MiXCR, applied by TCRdb to the 5' RACE reads, yields one record per CDR3 protein. This sample has roughly 790,000 distinct CDR3 sequences, with roughly 43% found just once. The sample, roughly 9.5 milliliters of peripheral blood, was drawn from each donor. After removal of 1 base from V and 4 bases from J, the junction contained 12 bases not matched to a gene. Germline values: CDR1 SGHTA, CDR2 FQGNSA. CDR3 size: 18 residues.

The rearrangement links TRBV7-2 to TRBJ2-1; TRBD1 matches 8 bases. Sequencing input: blood. The clonotype originates from a woman between 55 and 75 years old in good health. The CDR3 reads CASSLGIAGGKGYNEQFF. The CDR3 DNA is TGTGCCAGCAGCTTAGGGATCGCAGGGGGCAAGGGATACAATGAGCAGTTCTTC.